This is a list of T cell receptor beta chains from one sample in a study of T cells after yellow fever vaccination. TCRdb analysed the 5' RACE reads with MiXCR anew, one entry per CDR3 protein. The sample holds about 430,000 distinct CDR3 sequences; about 19% are singletons and the top ten take 18%. The sample was PBMCs, taken before the yellow fever booster vaccination. The receptor set was obtained from a man younger than 35 who received the YFV17D yellow fever vaccine. Both conserved end residues are part of each CDR3. D genes are given only for firm matches. The size field is filled for only some rows; it gives once, few, many or a size class.

j_gene	abundance	len	v_gene	d_gene	CDR3nt	CDR3aa
TRBJ1-2	-	14	TRBV7-2	TRBD1	TGTGCCAGCAGCCAAGGGACAGCTAACTATGGCTACACCTTC	CASSQGTANYGYTF
TRBJ1-6	few	13	TRBV18	-	TGTGCCAGCTCACGTCCTGGGTACTCACCCCTCCACTTT	CASSRPGYSPLHF
TRBJ1-4	-	15	TRBV4-1	-	TGCGCCAGCACCGAGTGGGACGCGGGTTCTGAAAAACTGTTTTTT	CASTEWDAGSEKLFF
TRBJ1-1	-	13	TRBV2	-	TGTGCCAGCAGTGAGGGGGCAGGGAATGAAGCTTTCTTT	CASSEGAGNEAFF
TRBJ1-4	-	15	TRBV6-6	-	TGTGCCAGCAGTTACTCGTTCAGGGTCCGAGAAAAACTGTTTTTT	CASSYSFRVREKLFF
TRBJ2-3	few	17	TRBV20-1	TRBD2	TGCAGTGCTAAGAGGGGCCATAGCGGGGCTAGCACAGATACGCAGTATTTT	CSAKRGHSGASTDTQYF
TRBJ1-2	-	15	TRBV7-9	TRBD1	TGTGCCAGCAGCTTAAGCGCAGGGGGCTTATATGGCTACACCTTC	CASSLSAGGLYGYTF
TRBJ2-3	-	15	TRBV5-1	-	TGCGCCAGCACCCGGGCTTCGGGGACGGAAGATACGCAGTATTTT	CASTRASGTEDTQYF
TRBJ2-1	few	11	TRBV29-1	-	TGCAGCGTAGACTGGTACAATGAGCAGTTCTTC	CSVDWYNEQFF
TRBJ1-5	many	16	TRBV7-9	TRBD1	TGTGCCAGCAGCTTAGCCAGACAGGGGGCCAATCAGCCCCAGCATTTT	CASSLARQGANQPQHF
TRBJ2-7	-	14	TRBV12-3/TRBV12-4	-	TGTGCCAGCAGTTCTGGTAGGGGTCCCTACGAGCAGTACTTC	CASSSGRGPYEQYF
TRBJ2-5	many	12	TRBV20-1	-	TGCAGTGCGACAATAATTCAAGAGACCCAGTACTTC	CSATIIQETQYF
TRBJ2-2	-	15	TRBV4-3	-	TGCGCCAGCAGCCAAGATTGGCAGCACACCGGGGAGCTGTTTTTT	CASSQDWQHTGELFF
TRBJ2-5	many	14	TRBV29-1	-	TGCAGCGTCACAAGGGACCTCGGGACCGAGACCCAGTACTTC	CSVTRDLGTETQYF
TRBJ1-5	-	15	TRBV29-1	-	TGCAGCGTTTCGGACGGGTTTCTAGGCAATCAGCCCCAGCATTTT	CSVSDGFLGNQPQHF
TRBJ1-2	few	16	TRBV4-3	TRBD1	TGCGCCAGCAGCCAAGCATCGACAGGGCTCCCCTATGGCTACACCTTC	CASSQASTGLPYGYTF
TRBJ1-4	-	22	TRBV7-2	TRBD1	TGTGCCAGCAGCCTCAAAAAAACCGGGACAGGATTGTTGCATAGTACTAATGAAAAACTGTTTTTT	CASSLKKTGTGLLHSTNEKLFF
TRBJ2-7	many	15	TRBV6-5	TRBD2	TGTGCCAGCAGTTACGGTAGTGGGACTAGTGTCGAACCTGTCTTC	CASSYGSGTSVEPVF
TRBJ2-3	-	18	TRBV7-9	TRBD2	TGTGCCAGCAGCTTAGCGACTAGCGGGGGGGCCTTGACAGATACGCAGTATTTT	CASSLATSGGALTDTQYF
TRBJ2-1	-	14	TRBV15	TRBD2	TGTGCCACCAGCCAGTTGGGACTAGTTCGTGAGCAGTTCTTC	CATSQLGLVREQFF
TRBJ2-3	-	15	TRBV7-2	-	TGTGCCAGCAGCTTGGGGCAGGTATCCACAGATACGCAGTATTTT	CASSLGQVSTDTQYF
TRBJ1-5	many	13	TRBV7-9	-	TGTGCCAGCAGCTTAGACGGCAATCAGCCCCAGCATTTT	CASSLDGNQPQHF
TRBJ2-1	-	11	TRBV5-1	-	TGCGCCAGCAGCACCACAGGGGAGCAGTTCTTC	CASSTTGEQFF
TRBJ2-7	few	13	TRBV2	-	TGTGCCTCCAAATGGGCCCTGATATACGAGCAGTACTTC	CASKWALIYEQYF
TRBJ2-5	-	16	TRBV5-1	TRBD1	TGCGCCAGCAGCCCCGCGACAGGGGGCTATCGAGAGACCCAGTACTTC	CASSPATGGYRETQYF
TRBJ2-1	-	16	TRBV12-3/TRBV12-4	TRBD2	TGTGCCAGCAGTCCACCCGGGGGGGACTTAGCCAATGAGCAGTTCTTC	CASSPPGGDLANEQFF
TRBJ1-1	few	13	TRBV10-3	-	TGTGCCGCCTCTGGGGGGATGAACACTGAAGCTTTCTTT	CAASGGMNTEAFF
TRBJ2-1	-	15	TRBV5-5	TRBD2	TGTGCCAGCAGTCCAGCGGGGGAATCCTACAATGAGCAGTTCTTC	CASSPAGESYNEQFF
TRBJ2-1	-	14	TRBV5-1	TRBD1	TGCGCCAGCAGCTTGTACAGGGGCGGCCATGAGCAGTTCTTC	CASSLYRGGHEQFF
TRBJ1-2	-	14	TRBV9	TRBD1	TGTGCCAGCAGCGTAGGCCAGGGGGTCTATGGCTACACCTTC	CASSVGQGVYGYTF
TRBJ1-5	many	13	TRBV4-3	-	TGCGCCAGCAGCCAAGACCGCAATCAGCCCCAGCATTTT	CASSQDRNQPQHF
TRBJ1-2	-	13	TRBV12-3/TRBV12-4	-	TGTGCCAGCAGTGGTCAGGGGTCGGGCGGCTACACCTTC	CASSGQGSGGYTF
TRBJ1-4	few	15	TRBV6-1	TRBD1	TGTGCCAGCGCGCTCTTCCAGGGGGCGGGTGAAAAACTGTTTTTT	CASALFQGAGEKLFF
TRBJ2-7	-	14	TRBV7-2	TRBD2	TGTGCCAGCAGCAGGACTAGCGGCCCCTACGAGCAGTACTTC	CASSRTSGPYEQYF
TRBJ1-2	few	15	TRBV7-9	-	TGTGCCAGCAGCTTCGGGGCCACAGACTATCATGGCTACACCTTC	CASSFGATDYHGYTF
TRBJ1-2	-	13	TRBV28	TRBD1	TGTGCCAGCAGTCTGGGACAGAGAAATGGCTACACCTTC	CASSLGQRNGYTF
TRBJ2-1	many	11	TRBV19	-	TGTGCCAGTAGTCTCGTGGATGAGCAGTTCTTC	CASSLVDEQFF
TRBJ2-3	many	14	TRBV29-1	-	TGCAGCGTGGGGCGACTGGGGTTCTCAGATACGCAGTATTTT	CSVGRLGFSDTQYF
TRBJ2-7	-	15	TRBV6-5	-	TGTGCCAGCAGTTATAGGGGACACGGATCAAGAGGGCAGTACTTC	CASSYRGHGSRGQYF
TRBJ1-3	-	15	TRBV6-6	TRBD1	TGTGCCAGCAGTGCAGCAGGGGGCTCTGGAAACACCATATATTTT	CASSAAGGSGNTIYF